Listed here is a single T cell receptor (beta chain). This clonotype appeared a few times. There is no known antigen for this receptor. Base qualities are not at hand, and no much larger clone is one base apart. Genomic DNA was used as template for profiling of TCR beta VDJ combinations and CDR3 sequences. TCR repertoire sequencing was run on an Illumina HiSeq 2000. Per the authors' processing: TRBV/TRBJ rearrangement plots, CDR3 size and DJ length profiles, and Simpson's diversity index were used to assess repertoires. Whichever DNA sequence was most abundant in the deep sequencing data was defined as the immunodominant clone. CDR3 amino acid sequences were screened for sharing across subjects and compared with published repertoires and the VDJdb database. The public reads were run again by TCRdb, first through fastp at Q25 and then through MiXCR, and only productive beta chains were kept. Identical CDR3 protein sequences are pooled into one entry, listed with their most common genes and DNA. It is TCRdb's table, rather than the study itself, that gives the V and J calls and clone size. Across this sample there are 150,000 to 200,000 distinct CDR3 sequences, with 63% seen only once. Clones ranked in the top ten supply about 44% of the sample.

The data originate from a study of CD8+CD57+ T cells in acquired aplastic anemia (dated by TCRdb to the late 2010s). In terms of the full investigation: DNA extracted from sorted CD4+ and CD8+ cells had a mean of around 3 ug, with a range of roughly 0.18 to 27.4 ug. CD8+CD57+ expansion was defined as frequency above the mean frequency observed in healthy subjects.

The germline V gene (reference sequence) gives CDR1 as DFQATT and CDR2 as SNEGSKA. Unmatched junction bases come to 7, with V trimmed by 5 bases and J by 3 bases. The CDR3 sequence holds 14 residues, the cysteine and phenylalanine included. The retained sequence is limited to the CDR3, 42 bases, with the frame set at the first base. Flow cytometry had shown CD8+CD57+ cell expansion in the patients selected for sequencing. All patients had severe acquired aplastic anemia diagnosed by International Study of Aplastic Anemia and Agranulocytosis and Camitta criteria. Patients had received no therapy at the time of blood sampling. In the study, sorted CD4+ and CD8+ blood T cells from patients with severe aplastic anemia and from healthy subjects underwent deep sequencing of TCR repertoires. Patients were enrolled in the USA under clinicaltrials.gov protocols 00001620, 01623167, 00001397, 00071045, 00081523 and 00961064. Ficoll-Paque density gradient centrifugation was used to isolate peripheral blood mononuclear cells. CD4+ and CD8+ T cells were sorted by FACS or magnetic beads before DNA extraction.

The investigation overall reported the following: Although roughly 29 CD8+ CDR3 sequences were shared by patients and controls, these sequences appeared highly expressed in patients and within the immunodominant clones of patients. Between patients and healthy controls, no significant difference in CD8+ Simpson's diversity was found (P=0.060).

Sequencing input: sorted CD4+, CD8+, or CD8+CD57+ T cells (not recorded which) from PBMCs. This chain joins TRBV20-1 to TRBJ2-7, with TRBD2 identical over 10 junction bases. The TCR originated in a human donor with aplastic anemia. The CDR3 loop reads CSAEGTSEGYEQYF. The DNA is as follows: TGCAGTGCTGAAGGGACTAGCGAAGGCTACGAGCAGTACTTC.